These 9 T cell receptor beta chains were all obtained from the same sample, sequenced in a study of tumor-infiltrating lymphocytes in primary liver carcinoma. A constant-region primer served to make TCR beta cDNA from roughly 500 ng total RNA. ARM-PCR was slightly modified, and three nested multiplex PCR rounds with it gave rise to the TCR beta libraries. Rounds one and two of PCR, each of about 10 cycles, were primed with TRBV1-TRBV30 forward primers and a C-beta reverse primer. From the multiplex PCR reads, TCRdb called clonotypes with MiXCR, one entry per CDR3 protein. The table has some 30,000 distinct CDR3 sequences, 75% to 85% seen once. Each 20-30 mg portion of unsorted bulk tissue served as the source for co-extraction of RNA and DNA. Specimen: liver tumor tissue from sampling region 5. Stated subset: tumor region T5, tumor centre. These receptors all stem from a man aged 35 to 55 with primary liver carcinoma and hepatitis B virus infection.

This clonotype was recorded only once. The chain carries TRBV11-1 and TRBJ2-1; D ambiguous. Germline V CDR1 and CDR2: SGHAT, FQDESV (reference sequence). CDR3 length equals 17 residues. The chain's CDR3 is CANTIGPGLHSYNEQFF. In DNA form, the CDR3 reads TGTGCTAACACTATCGGGCCCGGGTTACACTCCTACAATGAGCAGTTCTTC.

This clonotype was recorded only once. One end of the junction fails to match germline, which may point to a read error. The V call is TRBV12-3 or TRBV12-4, the J call TRBJ2-1; maybe TRBD1 (6 bases). The length of the CDR3 is 16 residues. The CDR3: CASSSLTGVSYNEQFF. The CDR3 DNA follows: TGTGCCAGCAGTTCTCTGACAGGAGTCTCCTATAATGAGCAGTTCTTC.

The J gene is TRBJ2-1, the V gene TRBV11-2, with 7 bases identical to TRBD2. This CDR3 has 17 residues. Germline CDR1 and CDR2: SGHAT and FQNNGV. With 2 bases clipped from V and 9 bases from J, the junction kept 16 bases outside the gene matches. The CDR3 sequence is CASSLLSPGGAWGEQFF. CDR3 DNA sequence: TGTGCCAGCAGCTTACTTTCACCGGGGGGAGCCTGGGGTGAGCAGTTCTTC.

Regarding this clonotype: Germline and junction disagree at one end, which may indicate a read error. The V call is TRBV4-2, the J call TRBJ2-1, with D uncertain. Germline assignment: CDR1 LGHNA and CDR2 YNFKEQ. The CDR3 loop spans 13 amino acids. The CDR3 nucleotides are TGTGCCAGTAGCCAAGCCTCGGTGAATGAGCAGTTCTTC. This sequence encodes CASSQASVNEQFF.

Comments on this clonotype: The final CDR3 position lacks the conserved phenylalanine or tryptophan, pointing to a likely read error. The DNA is omitted, as the CDR3 cannot be located on it reliably, and the CDR3 follows TCRdb's listing. The gene calls are TRBV4-1 and TRBJ2-7; the DNA was not used to check the table's D call, TRBD1. Per the germline V gene, CDR1 is MGHRA and CDR2 is YSYEKL. The CDR3 numbers 15 amino acids, ends counted. This CDR3 reads CASRPALEGGREEYL.

In regard to this clonotype: At one of its ends the junction is not consistent with the germline gene, which may arise from a read error. The chain joins TRBV4-1 to TRBJ1-1; a weak D match, TRBD1 (6 bases). Germline-derived CDR1 and CDR2 are MGHRA and YSYEKL. The CDR3 consists of 13 residues. CDR3 sequence: CASSREVWTEAFF. The DNA of the CDR3 is TGCGCCAGCAGCCGGGAGGTATGGACAGAAGCCTTCTTT.

This clonotype was found a few times. This chain connects TRBV7-8 to TRBJ2-5, with D perhaps TRBD2 (5 bases). V was shortened by 5 bases and J by 2 bases, with 15 bases between the two germline ends. CDR3 length: 15 amino acids. Germline CDR1 reads SGHVS; CDR2 reads FQNEAQ. The CDR3 nucleotides are TGTGCCAGCAGCCCCCGACCAGCGGCGCAAGAGACCCAGTACTTC. It codes for CASSPRPAAQETQYF.

This clonotype was detected many times. The V and J genes are TRBV7-3 and TRBJ1-1, with D possibly being TRBD1 (5 bases). This CDR3 is 13 amino acids long. V shed 6 bases and J shed 1 base, with 9 bases lying between them. Germline V gives CDR1 SGHTA, CDR2 FQGTGA. In DNA form, the CDR3 reads TGTGCCAGCAGTAGGCAGGGGAACACTGAAGCTTTCTTT. Amino acids: CASSRQGNTEAFF. Drawing the rest from reference TRBV7-3 and TRBJ1-1, the complete variable domain is GAGVSQTPSNKVTEKGKYVELRCDPISGHTALYWYRQSLGQGPEFLIYFQGTGAADDSGLPNDRFFAVRPEGSVSTLKIQRTERGDSAVYLCASSRQGNTEAFFGQGTRLTVV.

To note about this clonotype: Lacking the conserved final phenylalanine or tryptophan, this CDR3 likely reflects a read error. The chain has TRBV2 and TRBJ2-6; no firm D call. This CDR3 region has 14 residues. Germline lookup yields CDR1 SNHLY and CDR2 FYNNEI. V was trimmed by 6 bases and J by 4 bases, leaving 10 bases between them. The CDR3 protein is CASSAEYGANVLTS. In DNA, the CDR3 is TGTGCCAGCAGCGCCGAATACGGGGCCAACGTCCTGACTTCC.